What follows are 10 T cell receptor beta chains derived from one specimen sequenced in a study of cytomegalovirus exposure and HLA in healthy donors. PCR used 60 Vbeta primers and 13 Jbeta primers. Measured with immunoSEQ multiplex PCR; TCRdb has only the in-frame clones, and not every one. The table has over 150,000 clones, approximately 88% seen once. Material for sequencing was PBMCs. The receptors originated from a boy aged 2 to 9 in good health and CMV-seronegative.

The rearrangement joins TRBV7-2 to TRBJ2-3; no clear D gene. CDR3 length: 16 residues. Germline V lookup: CDR1 SGHTA, CDR2 FQGNSA. Trimming cost V 5 bases and J 6 bases, with 21 bases left between them. The DNA for the CDR3 is TGTGCCAGCAGCCCCCGAGGAATTAGTGGTCCCGATACGCAGTATTTT. It specifies CASSPRGISGPDTQYF.

DNA of the CDR3: TGCGCCAGCAGCCGCCGTACACAGGGGTTTCTCTATGGCTACACCTTC. Amino acid sequence: CASSRRTQGFLYGYTF. The chain employs TRBV4-1 and TRBJ1-2, with TRBD1 matching over 7 bases. With 4 bases clipped from V and 4 bases from J, the junction kept 12 bases outside the gene matches. The CDR3 is 16 amino acids. In germline, CDR1 is MGHRA, CDR2 YSYEKL.

The chain combines TRBV28 with TRBJ2-6; TRBD2 might be the D (5 bases). V was shortened by 5 bases and J by 4 bases, with 15 bases between the two germline ends. Germline CDR1 and CDR2: MDHEN and SYDVKM. There are 16 residues in the CDR3. The DNA of the CDR3 is TGTGCCAGCAGTCTATCATGGGGAGCCGGGGCCAACGTCCTGACTTTC. Translating gives CASSLSWGAGANVLTF.

This chain uses TRBV25-1 with TRBJ1-2; D is perhaps TRBD1 (5 bases). Looked up from germline, CDR1 is MGHDK and CDR2 is SYGVNS. The length of the CDR3 is 13 residues. Trimming pared 7 bases from V and 4 bases from J, leaving 13 bases between. The CDR3 bases are TGTGCCAGCACCAAAGGACACGTCTATGGCTACACCTTC. This gives the protein CASTKGHVYGYTF.

The V gene is TRBV14, the J gene TRBJ1-2, with 7 positions matching TRBD1. CDR3 length: 14 amino acids. The V and J ends lost 0 bases and 13 bases, in that order; junction bases with no gene match: 11. The V gene's germline CDR1 is SGHDN and CDR2 FVKESK. CDR3 nucleotide sequence: TGTGCCAGCAGCCAAGATATGGGTTCAGGGGGGAGCACCTTC. Translation gives CASSQDMGSGGSTF.

This sequence joins TRBV7-9 and TRBJ1-4, with D hard to call. V lost 0 bases and J lost 2, with 10 bases in between. CDR3 length: 16 amino acids. CDR1 and CDR2 (germline): SEHNR, FQNEAQ (reference sequence). The CDR3 nucleotides read TGTGCCAGCAGCTTAGCGTCAGGTTTCACTAATGAAAAACTGTTTTTT. It specifies CASSLASGFTNEKLFF. Variable domain in full (rest from reference TRBV7-9 and TRBJ1-4): DTGVSQNPRHKITKRGQNVTFRCDPISEHNRLYWYRQTLGQGPEFLTYFQNEAQLEKSRLLSDRFSAERPKGSFSTLEIQRTEQGDSAMYLCASSLASGFTNEKLFFGSGTQLSVL.

The chain recombines TRBV28 with TRBJ2-7; 8 bases fit TRBD2. CDR3 length: 15 residues. Germline-derived CDR1 and CDR2 are MDHEN and SYDVKM. After removal of 6 bases from V and 2 bases from J, the junction contained 9 bases not matched to a gene. The CDR3 nucleotides read TGTGCCAGCAGCCCCTCCGGGGGGGGAGCCTACGAGCAGTACTTC. The encoded protein is CASSPSGGGAYEQYF.

The V call is TRBV19, the J call TRBJ2-3; tentatively, D is TRBD2 (5 bases). Germline CDR1 and CDR2: LNHDA and SQIVND (reference sequence). V gave up 2 bases and J gave up 4 bases, with 13 bases separating them. This CDR3 contains 15 residues. The CDR3: CASSIRGSEPDTQYF. The CDR3, as DNA: TGTGCCAGTAGTATAAGAGGGAGTGAGCCAGATACGCAGTATTTT. The variable domain in full, completed from reference TRBV19 and TRBJ2-3, reads DGGITQSPKYLFRKEGQNVTLSCEQNLNHDAMYWYRQDPGQGLRLIYYSQIVNDFQKGDIAEGYSVSREKKESFPLTVTSAQKNPTAFYLCASSIRGSEPDTQYFGPGTRLTVL.

In this sample, this clone turned up once. V is TRBV6-1 and J is TRBJ2-3; perhaps TRBD2 as D (6 bases). The CDR3 consists of 14 residues. Trimming pared 7 bases from V and 3 bases from J, leaving 14 bases between. In germline, CDR1 is MNHNS, CDR2 SASEGT. The CDR3: CASIPGRGTDTQYF. For the CDR3, the DNA is TGTGCCAGCATCCCCGGACGGGGGACAGATACGCAGTATTTT.

V and J are TRBV7-6 and TRBJ2-7; TRBD1 matches 7 bases. Germline V CDR1 and CDR2: SGHVS, FNYEAQ. The ends lost 5 bases at V and 1 base at J; junction bases unmatched: 8. The CDR3 extends over 15 amino acids. The CDR3 DNA is TGTGCCAGCAGCCCCGGGACAGCTTTTTCCTACGAGCAGTACTTC. The encoded protein is CASSPGTAFSYEQYF.